This T cell receptor beta chain was identified during a study of Ad26.COV2.S vaccination and SARS-CoV-2 variants. On the study more broadly: Once or twice, 56 days apart, Ad26.COV2.S was delivered intramuscularly. Overall study results and limits: Spike-specific responses of CD8+ and CD4+ T cells were reported to display substantial breadth after vaccination.

Regarding treatment: around 19 received Ad26.COV2.S at low or high dose, single or two shots; 5 received placebo; per-sample allocation not given. At day 63 after the first vaccine or placebo injection, samples were drawn. In Boston, the donor was an adult between 18-55 years of age. Spike of the Wuhan-strain SARS-CoV-2 was expressed by an Ad26 vector, which formed the vaccine. Sequencing was performed with immunoSEQ multiplex PCR; in TCRdb, only in-frame clones are kept and a portion is missing. This sample has hundreds of thousands of clones, with 80% to 90% found just once. V was pared by 1 base and J by 1 base, with 7 bases between. Germline values: CDR1 LNHDA, CDR2 SQIVND (reference sequence). This CDR3 is built from 15 residues. Concerning this clone itself: The antigen remains undetermined.

The sequences come from peripheral blood, collected in a trial of Ad26.COV2.S vaccine versus placebo. This receptor was taken from a person aged 18-60 years who received the Ad26.COV2.S COVID-19 vaccine or a placebo. The chain uses TRBV19 and TRBJ2-2; D unresolved. The CDR3 region is CASSIAPVNTGELFF. The CDR3 region has the DNA TGTGCCAGTAGTATAGCTCCAGTGAACACCGGGGAGCTGTTTTTT.